This entry lists 27 T cell receptor beta chains sequenced from one sample in a study of beta chain features in type 1 diabetes. Sequenced material consisted of expressed TCRB transcripts (all of the isolated RNA was reverse transcribed). Some clones are missing from TCRdb's copy, which holds only in-frame ones; the method was immunoSEQ multiplex PCR. The sample holds about 900,000 clones, around a sixth seen once. Sequenced material: naive CD4+ T cells from blood. The source is a woman between 18 and 30 years old in good health.

This clone was seen once. The rearrangement uses TRBV7-3 and TRBJ2-1, with 10 bases identical to TRBD2. Germline loops: CDR1 SGHTA, CDR2 FQGTGA. J gave up 7 bases and V 3 bases, and 9 bases lay outside the gene matches. The CDR3 runs to 16 residues. The CDR3 bases are TGTGCCAGCAGCTTCGTTCCGGGACTAGCGAGTAATGAGCAGTTCTTC. It encodes CASSFVPGLASNEQFF.

This clone was observed a handful of times. V gene TRBV9 combines with J gene TRBJ2-3; 8 bases fit TRBD2. With 0 bases clipped from V and 2 bases from J, the junction kept 5 bases outside the gene matches. The germline CDR1 and CDR2 sequences are SGDLS and YYNGEE. There are 16 residues in the CDR3. In DNA form, the CDR3 reads TGTGCCAGCAGCGTAGCCGGCGGGAGGTCCACAGATACGCAGTATTTT. Translation: CASSVAGGRSTDTQYF.

The chain has TRBV5-4 and TRBJ2-1; 12 bases line up with TRBD2. J was trimmed by 10 bases and V by 4 bases; bases with no gene match: 6. The CDR3 is made up of 14 amino acids. CDR1 is SGHNT, CDR2 YYREEE, per germline (reference sequence). CDR3 loop: CASSRTSGKGEQFF. CDR3 bases: TGTGCCAGCAGCCGGACTAGCGGGAAGGGGGAGCAGTTCTTC.

This clone was seen more than once but under ten times. CDR3 sequence: CASSVGGTWNTEAFF. The CDR3 DNA is TGTGCCAGCAGCGTAGGAGGCACATGGAACACTGAAGCTTTCTTT. J is TRBJ1-1 and V is TRBV9; D remains unclear. The germline V and J ends were trimmed by 0 bases and 1 base, with 10 bases remaining between them. The CDR3 spans 15 residues. Germline values: CDR1 SGDLS, CDR2 YYNGEE.

The V gene is TRBV7-9, the J gene TRBJ2-1, with D perhaps TRBD2 (5 bases). The V end lost 5 bases, the J end lost 0 bases, and 14 bases lay between the germline ends. This CDR3 spans 16 amino acids. The germline V gene has CDR1 SEHNR and CDR2 FQNEAQ (reference sequence). The DNA of the CDR3 is TGTGCCAGCAGCCGTATCTGGACTGCCTCCTACAATGAGCAGTTCTTC. It translates to CASSRIWTASYNEQFF.

In its sample, this clone was seen a few times. The V call is TRBV5-4, the J call TRBJ2-3; D ambiguous. Trimming removed 0 bases at V and 0 bases at J, with 5 bases between. The CDR3 has 14 residues. Germline CDR1 reads SGHNT; CDR2 reads YYREEE (reference sequence). DNA for the CDR3: TGTGCCAGCAGCTTGGACGGGAGCACAGATACGCAGTATTTT. It translates to CASSLDGSTDTQYF.

The J gene is TRBJ2-1, the V gene TRBV11-3, with D possibly TRBD2 on 6 matching bases. CDR3 size: 17 residues. V lost 5 bases, J lost 5 bases, and 22 bases lay in between. Germline V gene data show CDR1 as SGHNT and CDR2 as YENEEA. CDR3 DNA sequence: TGTGCCAGCAGCCCCACCGGACGAGGGAGGTGGAACAATGAGCAGTTCTTC. As protein: CASSPTGRGRWNNEQFF.

This clone was counted between two and nine times. Additional DNA sequences in this sample encode the identical CDR3. V and J are TRBV7-2 and TRBJ2-2; D is undetermined. The germline V gene has CDR1 SGHTA and CDR2 FQGNSA. The CDR3 consists of 14 residues. Trimming took 1 base from V and 2 from J, leaving 5 bases between them. In DNA, the CDR3 is TGTGCCAGCAGCTTAGGAGTAAACACCGGGGAGCTGTTTTTT. This gives the protein CASSLGVNTGELFF.

The V gene is TRBV7-9, the J gene TRBJ1-1; 7 bases map to TRBD1. The CDR3 has 12 residues. In germline, CDR1 is SEHNR, CDR2 FQNEAQ (reference sequence). V trimming: 5 bases; J trimming: 9 bases; junction bases outside the gene matches: 6. The DNA of the CDR3 is TGTGCCAGCAGCCGATCACAGGGGAAAGCTTTCTTT. This sequence encodes CASSRSQGKAFF.

This chain joins TRBV5-1 and TRBJ1-2; D is uncertain. The length of the CDR3 is 14 residues. The V gene lost 0 bases and the J gene lost 3 bases, with 9 bases spanning the gap. Germline V CDR1 and CDR2: SGHRS, YFSETQ. The CDR3 DNA is TGCGCCAGCAGCTTGGTTGTCCGCCACTATGGCTACACCTTC. Amino acids: CASSLVVRHYGYTF. Drawing the rest from reference TRBV5-1 and TRBJ1-2, the complete variable domain is KAGVTQTPRYLIKTRGQQVTLSCSPISGHRSVSWYQQTPGQGLQFLFEYFSETQRNKGNFPGRFSGRQFSNSRSEMNVSTLELGDSALYLCASSLVVRHYGYTFGSGTRLTVV.

This rearrangement joins TRBV19 to TRBJ1-2; D is unclear. CDR1 and CDR2 (germline): LNHDA, SQIVND (reference sequence). Trimming took off 10 bases at V and 4 bases at J, with 16 bases between the two ends. This CDR3 comprises 13 residues. In DNA form, the CDR3 reads TGTGCCACCTCCGGTGGTTCTACCTATGGCTACACCTTC. Encoded protein: CATSGGSTYGYTF.

This clone occurred a few times. The chain has TRBV11-2 and TRBJ2-3; 7 nucleotides agree with TRBD2. The CDR3 has 16 residues. Germline trimming cut 5 bases from V and 4 bases from J; bases unmatched to any gene: 12. CDR1 and CDR2 from the germline V gene are SGHAT and FQNNGV. CDR3: CASSPRLAGASDTQYF. CDR3 DNA: TGTGCCAGCAGCCCACGGCTGGCGGGAGCATCAGATACGCAGTATTTT.

With respect to this clone: As the CDR3 is not closed by the conserved phenylalanine or tryptophan, this likely results from a read error. The DNA is omitted, as the CDR3 cannot be located on it reliably, and the CDR3 follows TCRdb's listing. V is TRBV5-1 and J is TRBJ2-7; TRBD1 is the table's D call, not checked against the DNA. From germline, CDR1 is SGHRS and CDR2 YFSETQ. The CDR3 is 10 residues long, ends included. The CDR3 sequence is CAGSTGSPLC.

V gene TRBV5-4 combines with J gene TRBJ2-3; 15 nucleotides agree with TRBD2. From germline, CDR1 is SGHNT and CDR2 YYREEE (reference sequence). V shed 2 bases, J shed 5 bases, and the junction held 6 bases outside the gene matches. This CDR3 comprises 17 residues. CDR3 loop: CASSLGLAGGLLDTQYF. The CDR3 DNA reads as TGTGCCAGCAGCTTAGGACTAGCGGGAGGGCTTTTAGATACGCAGTATTTT.

This clone was counted only a few times. The gene calls are TRBV18 and TRBJ2-5; D is perhaps TRBD1 (6 bases). The germline gives CDR1 KGHSH, CDR2 LQKENI. The CDR3 loop spans 13 amino acids. V shed 4 bases and J shed 3 bases, with 9 bases lying between them. The CDR3 nucleotides are TGTGCCAGCTCACTGGGGGCGGAAGAGACCCAGTACTTC. It encodes CASSLGAEETQYF.

The rearrangement uses TRBV28 and TRBJ2-7; 12 bases align to TRBD2. The length of the CDR3 is 16 residues. The germline CDR1 and CDR2 sequences are MDHEN and SYDVKM. The ends lost 4 bases at V and 1 base at J; junction bases unmatched: 5. CDR3 protein: CASSSLTSGSSYEQYF. The CDR3 bases are TGTGCCAGCAGTTCTTTGACTAGCGGGAGTTCCTACGAGCAGTACTTC.

The V call is TRBV5-6, the J call TRBJ2-1; 16 bases fit TRBD2. V trimming: 3 bases; J trimming: 9 bases; junction bases outside the gene matches: 3. This CDR3 spans 15 amino acids. Germline V gene sequence: CDR1 SGHDT, CDR2 YYEEEE. The CDR3 sequence: CASSSGTSGRVEQFF. For the CDR3, the DNA is TGTGCCAGCAGCTCGGGGACTAGCGGGAGGGTTGAGCAGTTCTTC.

This chain's CDR3 is CATAGGQVSKNIQYF. The DNA of the CDR3 is TGTGCCACCGCGGGGGGACAGGTCTCCAAAAACATTCAGTACTTC. V usage is TRBV28 and J usage is TRBJ2-4; D is possibly TRBD1 or TRBD2 (8 bases each). CDR1 and CDR2 from the germline V gene are MDHEN and SYDVKM. The V and J ends lost 10 bases and 2 bases respectively, with 18 bases between them. The CDR3 spans 15 residues.

V usage is TRBV4-1 and J usage is TRBJ2-1; the D gene is possibly TRBD1 (5 bases). The CDR3 extends over 14 amino acids. Trimming removed 2 bases from V and 4 bases from J, with 9 bases in between. Germline V gives CDR1 MGHRA, CDR2 YSYEKL. For the CDR3, the DNA is TGCGCCAGCAGCCAAAGAGACAGATACAATGAGCAGTTCTTC. It is translated as CASSQRDRYNEQFF.

The table lists this clone with a few counts. J is TRBJ1-1 and V is TRBV7-8; D remains ambiguous. Germline loops: CDR1 SGHVS, CDR2 FQNEAQ. This CDR3 contains 15 residues. Trimming shortened V by 3 bases and J by 4 bases, and 15 bases separated the two germline ends. The CDR3 spells CASSLPSGASTEAFF. The CDR3 DNA reads as TGTGCCAGCAGCTTGCCGTCGGGAGCCAGCACTGAAGCTTTCTTT.

This clone was counted between two and nine times. The genes are TRBV7-6 and TRBJ2-3; a weak D match, TRBD2 (5 bases). V lost 0 bases to trimming and J lost 6 bases, with 16 bases between them. The germline V gene encodes CDR1 SGHVS and CDR2 FNYEAQ. CDR3 size: 16 residues. The CDR3 nucleotides read TGTGCCAGCAGCTTAGCGGTCGGGGTTAGTTTGGATACGCAGTATTTT. Translation gives CASSLAVGVSLDTQYF.

The V and J genes are TRBV27 and TRBJ2-7, with 8 bases matching TRBD2. The CDR3 length is 15 residues. J gave up 0 bases and V 2 bases, and 3 bases lay outside the gene matches. The germline CDR1 and CDR2 sequences are MNHEY and SMNVEV (reference sequence). The CDR3 DNA is TGTGCCAGCAGTTTAAGCGGGAGAGTCTCCTACGAGCAGTACTTC. Its translation is CASSLSGRVSYEQYF.

This clone was seen more than once but under ten times. Other DNA sequences in this specimen translate into the identical CDR3. The chain couples TRBV7-8 to TRBJ1-2; D not certain. The V end lost 1 base, the J end lost 4 bases, and 10 bases lay between the germline ends. This CDR3 has 14 amino acids. Germline V lookup: CDR1 SGHVS, CDR2 FQNEAQ. Here the CDR3 DNA reads TGTGCCAGCAGCTTAGGAGGGAACGGCTATGGCTACACCTTC. Its protein product is CASSLGGNGYGYTF.

The gene calls are TRBV4-2 and TRBJ2-5; 15 bases match TRBD2. The CDR3 runs to 17 residues. V lost 1 base and J lost 4; bases outside the gene matches: 4. The germline CDR1 and CDR2 sequences are LGHNA and YNFKEQ. DNA for the CDR3: TGTGCCAGCAGCCAAGGCGGACTAGCGGGAGGGGGAGAGACCCAGTACTTC. It translates to CASSQGGLAGGGETQYF.

At least ten counts were recorded for this clone. The same CDR3 also results from other DNA sequences found in this sample. V gene TRBV14 combines with J gene TRBJ2-1; D not resolved. The germline V gene has CDR1 SGHDN and CDR2 FVKESK. This CDR3 comprises 13 residues. Trimming cost V 0 bases and J 4 bases, with 4 bases left between them. CDR3 bases: TGTGCCAGCAGCCAAGATCGTTACAATGAGCAGTTCTTC. Encoded protein: CASSQDRYNEQFF.

The chain links TRBV7-6 to TRBJ2-7; D might be TRBD2 (6 bases). V lost 3 bases and J lost 4, with 19 bases in between. CDR1 is SGHVS and CDR2 is FNYEAQ in the germline V gene. There are 16 residues in the CDR3. CDR3 sequence reads: CASSFGLAGLPYEQYF. The CDR3 coding sequence is TGTGCCAGCAGCTTTGGTTTGGCGGGACTCCCGTACGAGCAGTACTTC.

The V call is TRBV7-2, the J call TRBJ2-5; 7 bases fit TRBD2. Germline assignment: CDR1 SGHTA and CDR2 FQGNSA. V was pared by 5 bases and J by 2 bases, with 2 bases of the junction left unmatched. The CDR3 has 13 residues. The CDR3 spells CASSRGGQETQYF. DNA of the CDR3: TGTGCCAGCAGCCGCGGGGGACAAGAGACCCAGTACTTC.